Below are 20 T cell receptor beta chains sequenced from a single sample in a study of T cell repertoires in cytomegalovirus infection. Their cognate antigens are unknown. TCRdb reanalysed the reads using MiXCR and keeps one entry per CDR3 protein. Here the sample spans about 700,000 distinct CDR3 sequences, around a third being singletons. The sample here was cultured PBMCs, taken from culture after CMV antigen stimulation. These receptors were obtained from a human donor in good health (CMV status not recorded). Some clones in this sample may be carry-over from other donors' samples.

The genes are TRBV6-2 or TRBV6-3 and TRBJ2-5; 14 bases align to TRBD2. V trimming: 6 bases; J trimming: 4 bases; junction bases outside the gene matches: 7. The CDR3 has 16 residues. CDR1 is MNHEY and CDR2 is SVGEGT in the germline V gene. CDR3 coding DNA: TGTGCCAGCAGACCCGGGACTAGCGGGAGTCGAGAGACCCAGTACTTC. The encoded protein is CASRPGTSGSRETQYF.

DNA for the CDR3: TGTGCCAGCAGCTTAGCTGGGACAGGGGGCGAAAAACTGTTTTTT. Encoded protein: CASSLAGTGGEKLFF. The rearrangement uses TRBV7-9 and TRBJ1-4, with 12 bases that match TRBD1. This CDR3 comprises 15 residues. Germline V gene sequence: CDR1 SEHNR, CDR2 FQNEAQ (reference sequence). V gave up 0 bases and J gave up 8 bases; unmatched junction bases: 1.

This rearrangement joins TRBV28 to TRBJ2-7; no clear D gene. CDR1 and CDR2 from the germline V gene are MDHEN and SYDVKM. The CDR3 contains 17 residues. V was pared by 0 bases and J by 6 bases, with 21 bases between. CDR3 coding DNA: TGTGCCAGCAGTTTATGGGAGTTGGAGACACACGTGGGCGAGCAGTACTTC. This translates into CASSLWELETHVGEQYF.

The chain employs TRBV6-6 and TRBJ2-2; D is perhaps TRBD2 (6 bases). Germline CDR1 MNHNY, CDR2 SVGAGI (reference sequence). Trimming removed 0 bases from V and 3 bases from J, with 11 bases in between. CDR3 length: 16 residues. The chain's CDR3 is CASSYSTGGDTGELFF. CDR3 sequence (DNA): TGTGCCAGCAGTTACTCGACTGGCGGGGACACCGGGGAGCTGTTTTTT.

This clonotype was detected a few times. V gene TRBV5-4 combines with J gene TRBJ1-1, with TRBD1 identical over 10 bases. The CDR3 runs 16 residues. J lost 3 bases, V lost 4 bases, and 9 bases had no gene match. Germline CDR1 reads SGHNT; CDR2 reads YYREEE (reference sequence). DNA of the CDR3: TGTGCCAGCAGCAGACCGACAGGGGGCGTCCACACTGAAGCTTTCTTT. This sequence encodes CASSRPTGGVHTEAFF.

In its sample, this clonotype was seen a few times. The chain employs TRBV5-5 and TRBJ2-1, with D possibly being TRBD1 (5 bases). CDR1 and CDR2 from the germline V gene are SGHKS and YYEKEE (reference sequence). The CDR3 loop spans 15 amino acids. V was clipped by 7 bases and J by 0 bases, with 14 bases between them. CDR3 in DNA: TGTGCCAGCGGGGCCAACCCTAGCTCCTACAATGAGCAGTTCTTC. This sequence encodes CASGANPSSYNEQFF.

CDR3 bases: TGTGCCACCAGCAGAGGCCTGAGGATGAACACTGAAGCTTTCTTT. Protein: CATSRGLRMNTEAFF. The J gene is TRBJ1-1, the V gene TRBV15; D gene unclear. Germline CDR1 is LNHNV and CDR2 is YYDKDF (reference sequence). There are 15 residues in the CDR3. V lost 1 base and J lost 0, with 9 bases in between.

In its sample, this clonotype was seen a few times. V and J are TRBV11-3 and TRBJ1-6; D ambiguous. Germline CDR1 is SGHNT and CDR2 is YENEEA. V lost 3 bases and J 7 bases, leaving 7 bases between the germline ends. This CDR3 spans 13 amino acids. The CDR3 loop reads CASSLEENSPLHF. The CDR3 DNA follows: TGTGCCAGCAGCTTGGAAGAAAATTCACCCCTCCACTTT.

The chain joins TRBV20-1 to TRBJ1-6; D remains unclear. Between the trimmed V and J ends, which lost 4 bases and 0 bases, there was a span of 4 bases. CDR3 length equals 13 residues. Germline V gene lookup returns CDR1 DFQATT and CDR2 SNEGSKA (reference sequence). The CDR3 protein is CSAISSYNSPLHF. CDR3 nucleotides: TGCAGTGCTATCAGCTCCTATAATTCACCCCTCCACTTT.

The chain employs TRBV9 and TRBJ1-3, with a tentative D call TRBD1 (5 bases). Germline CDR1 is SGDLS and CDR2 is YYNGEE. This CDR3 region has 13 residues. The germline V and J ends were trimmed by 3 bases and 8 bases, with 12 bases remaining between them. CDR3 in amino acids: CASSAQDRDTIYF. The CDR3 bases are TGTGCCAGCAGCGCACAGGATCGGGACACCATATATTTT. Together with reference TRBV9 and TRBJ1-3, the CDR3 gives the full variable domain: DSGVTQTPKHLITATGQRVTLRCSPRSGDLSVYWYQQSLDQGLQFLIQYYNGEERAKGNILERFSAQQFPDLHSELNLSSLELGDSALYFCASSAQDRDTIYFGEGSWLTVV.

The rearrangement uses TRBV6-6 and TRBJ2-3; 12 bases fit TRBD2. Unmatched junction bases numbered 6, after V lost 6 bases and J lost 5 bases. From germline, CDR1 is MNHNY and CDR2 SVGAGI (reference sequence). This CDR3 spans 15 amino acids. CDR3 sequence: CASSGLAGGQDTQYF. The CDR3 DNA follows: TGTGCCAGCAGCGGGCTAGCGGGGGGGCAAGATACGCAGTATTTT.

A few counts support this clonotype. The V and J genes are TRBV7-2 and TRBJ1-1; TRBD1 agrees at 8 bases. The CDR3 is 14 amino acids. V trimming: 5 bases; J trimming: 5 bases; junction bases outside the gene matches: 7. Per germline, CDR1 SGHTA and CDR2 FQGNSA. CDR3 region: CASSKNRGGTEAFF. CDR3 nucleotide sequence: TGTGCCAGCAGCAAAAACAGGGGGGGGACTGAAGCTTTCTTT.

The CDR3 sequence: CASSYSGSTSGSYNEQFF. The CDR3 DNA reads TGTGCCAGCAGTTACTCTGGTTCGACTAGCGGGAGTTACAATGAGCAGTTCTTC. This chain joins TRBV6-2 or TRBV6-3 and TRBJ2-1; TRBD2 matches at 12 bases. V shed 0 bases, J shed 4 bases, and the junction held 7 bases outside the gene matches. Germline values: CDR1 MNHEY, CDR2 SVGEGT. CDR3 length: 18 residues.

The V gene is TRBV4-1, the J gene TRBJ2-5; the D is unclear. This CDR3 region has 14 residues. The V end was cut by 0 bases, the J end by 5 bases, with 10 bases between. Germline loops: CDR1 MGHRA, CDR2 YSYEKL. CDR3 protein: CASSQDQGPETQYF. The CDR3 DNA reads TGCGCCAGCAGCCAAGATCAAGGGCCGGAGACCCAGTACTTC.

The rearrangement uses TRBV6-6 and TRBJ1-5; the D is unclear. CDR3 length: 14 residues. Germline V gene data show CDR1 as MNHNY and CDR2 as SVGAGI (reference sequence). V lost 3 bases and J 7 bases, leaving 13 bases between the germline ends. CDR3 nucleotide sequence: TGTGCCAGCAGTTATAGGGCCCTGGACCAGCCCCAGCATTTT. This encodes CASSYRALDQPQHF.

The V call is TRBV20-1, the J call TRBJ1-6; 9 bases align to TRBD1. The germline CDR1 and CDR2 sequences are DFQATT and SNEGSKA (reference sequence). The CDR3 covers 15 residues. Unmatched junction bases numbered 7, after V lost 4 bases and J lost 6 bases. This CDR3 reads CSAIPGTGPNSPLHF. The CDR3, as DNA: TGCAGTGCTATACCCGGGACAGGGCCTAATTCACCCCTCCACTTT.

The CDR3 reads CSVAPGISYEQYF. CDR3 sequence (DNA): TGCAGCGTTGCTCCGGGGATATCCTACGAGCAGTACTTC. The chain is built from TRBV29-1 and TRBJ2-7; a possible D gene is TRBD2 (5 bases). The V and J ends lost 4 bases and 1 base respectively, with 11 bases between them. The CDR3 extends over 13 amino acids. Germline CDR1 and CDR2: SQVTM and ANQGSEA.

In this sample, this clonotype turned up a few times. The CDR3 region has the DNA TGTGCCAGCAGTTACTCTGGGGAAACCAACATTCAGTACTTC. This gives the protein CASSYSGETNIQYF. The genes are TRBV6-2 or TRBV6-3 and TRBJ2-4, with unresolved D. Trimming left V 0 bases short and J 7 bases short, with 10 bases between. CDR1 and CDR2 from the germline V gene are MNHEY and SVGEGT. This CDR3 is built from 14 residues.

The sample holds a few counts of this clonotype. CDR3 residues: CASSFGTGRLDTIYF. The CDR3 nucleotides are TGTGCCAGTTCTTTCGGGACAGGTCGGTTGGACACCATATATTTT. V is TRBV19 and J is TRBJ1-3; 8 bases map to TRBD1. CDR1 is LNHDA and CDR2 is SQIVND in the germline V gene (reference sequence). This CDR3 contains 15 residues. The V and J ends lost 8 bases and 8 bases, in that order; junction bases with no gene match: 14.

This chain uses TRBV7-2 with TRBJ2-3; no clear D gene. The V gene lost 5 bases and the J gene lost 5 bases, with 11 bases spanning the gap. The CDR3 is 13 residues long. Germline lookup yields CDR1 SGHTA and CDR2 FQGNSA. CDR3 sequence (DNA): TGTGCCAGCAGCCCAGGTTCTCGAGATACGCAGTATTTT. Its translation: CASSPGSRDTQYF.